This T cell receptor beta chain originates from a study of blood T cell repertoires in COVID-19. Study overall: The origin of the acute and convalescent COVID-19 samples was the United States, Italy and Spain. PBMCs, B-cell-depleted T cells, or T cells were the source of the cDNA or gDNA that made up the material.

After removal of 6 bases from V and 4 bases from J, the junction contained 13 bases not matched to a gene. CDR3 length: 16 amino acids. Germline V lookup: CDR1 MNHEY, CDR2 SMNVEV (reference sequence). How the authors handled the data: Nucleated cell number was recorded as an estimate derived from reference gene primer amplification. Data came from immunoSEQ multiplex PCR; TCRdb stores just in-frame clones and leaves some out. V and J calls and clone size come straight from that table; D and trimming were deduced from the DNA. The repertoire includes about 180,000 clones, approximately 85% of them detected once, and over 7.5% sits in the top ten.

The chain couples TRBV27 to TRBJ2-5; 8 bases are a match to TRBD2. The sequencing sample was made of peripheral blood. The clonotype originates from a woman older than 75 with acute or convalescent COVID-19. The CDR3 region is CASRPGPGLGRETQYF. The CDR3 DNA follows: TGTGCCAGCAGACCGGGACCGGGACTAGGTCGAGAGACCCAGTACTTC.